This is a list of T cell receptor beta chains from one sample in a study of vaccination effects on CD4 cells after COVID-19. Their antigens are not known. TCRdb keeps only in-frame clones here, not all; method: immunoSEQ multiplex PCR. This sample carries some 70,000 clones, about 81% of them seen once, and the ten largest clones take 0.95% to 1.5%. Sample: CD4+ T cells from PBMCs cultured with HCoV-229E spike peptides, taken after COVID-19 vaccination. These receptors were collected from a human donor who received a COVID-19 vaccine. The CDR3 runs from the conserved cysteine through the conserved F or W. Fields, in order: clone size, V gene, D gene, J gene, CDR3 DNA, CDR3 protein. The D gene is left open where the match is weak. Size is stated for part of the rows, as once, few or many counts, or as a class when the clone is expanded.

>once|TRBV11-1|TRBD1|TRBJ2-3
TGTGCCAGCAGCTCCTTGGACAGGGGGGGCACAGATACGCAGTATTTT
CASSSLDRGGTDTQYF
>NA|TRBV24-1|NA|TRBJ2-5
TGTGCCACCAGGGCAGTCGGAGGGCAAGAGACCCAGTACTTC
CATRAVGGQETQYF
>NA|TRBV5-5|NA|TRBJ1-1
TGTGCCAGCAGCTTGGATGTTGGGGGGACTGAAGCTTTCTTT
CASSLDVGGTEAFF
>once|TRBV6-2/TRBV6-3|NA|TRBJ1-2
TGTGCCAGCAGCCTCGCCGGCCGGGACGTGTTTTTTGGCTACACCTTC
CASSLAGRDVFFGYTF
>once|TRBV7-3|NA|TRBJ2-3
TGTGCCAGCAGCTTAAGGGGTGCAGATACGCAGTATTTT
CASSLRGADTQYF
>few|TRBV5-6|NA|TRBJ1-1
TGTGCCAGCAGCTTCTTTCAGGGGAGGGACACTGAAGCTTTCTTT
CASSFFQGRDTEAFF
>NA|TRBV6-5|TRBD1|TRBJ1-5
TGTGCCAGCAGCACAACCCAGGGGGGCAATCAGCCCCAGCATTTT
CASSTTQGGNQPQHF
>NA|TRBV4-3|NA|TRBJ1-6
TGCGCCAGCAGCCAAGGAGAGTTCGATTCACCCCTCCACTTT
CASSQGEFDSPLHF
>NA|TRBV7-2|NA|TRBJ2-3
TGTGCCAGCAGACGTAACACAGATACGCAGTATTTT
CASRRNTDTQYF
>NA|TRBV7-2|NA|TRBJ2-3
TGTGCCAGCAGCTTACGTTTGGGGGGAGATACGCAGTATTTT
CASSLRLGGDTQYF
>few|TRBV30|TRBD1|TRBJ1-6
TGTGCCTGGGACACAGGGGGGAGATCACCCCTCCACTTT
CAWDTGGRSPLHF
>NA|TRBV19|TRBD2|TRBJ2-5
TGTGCCAGTACCGAAGGGGCTAGCGGACAGACCCAGTACTTC
CASTEGASGQTQYF
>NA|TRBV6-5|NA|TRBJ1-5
TGTGCCAGCTATACAGGGAATGAAATGCCCCAGCATTTT
CASYTGNEMPQHF
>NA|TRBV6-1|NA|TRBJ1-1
TGTGCCAGCAGCCTCGGAGGAGGGAATGAAGCTTTCTTT
CASSLGGGNEAFF
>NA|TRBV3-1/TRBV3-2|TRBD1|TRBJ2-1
TGTGCCAGCAGCCAAGGAAGAGCAGGGGGCAATGAGCAGTTCTTC
CASSQGRAGGNEQFF
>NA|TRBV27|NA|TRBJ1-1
TGTGCCAGCAGTTTTCAGGGAAGGACTGAAGCTTTCTTT
CASSFQGRTEAFF
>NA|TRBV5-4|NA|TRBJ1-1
TGTGCCAGCAGCTTTCATTTGGGGGGTGGGAACACTGAAGCTTTCTTT
CASSFHLGGGNTEAFF
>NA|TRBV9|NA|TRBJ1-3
TGTGCCAGCAGCGTACACAGCGGAAACACCATATATTTT
CASSVHSGNTIYF
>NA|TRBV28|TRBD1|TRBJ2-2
TGTGCCAGCCGTAAGGGGGGGACAGGGGGCCAAGGCGGGGAGCTGTTTTTT
CASRKGGTGGQGGELFF
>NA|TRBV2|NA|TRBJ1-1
TGTGCCAGCAGTGCTCTATTTACGAACACTGAAGCTTTCTTT
CASSALFTNTEAFF
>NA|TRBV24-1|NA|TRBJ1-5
TGTGCCACCAGTGAGCCCGACTCGACTAGAGGCTTGGATCAGCCCCAGCATTTT
CATSEPDSTRGLDQPQHF
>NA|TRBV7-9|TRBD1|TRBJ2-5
TGTGCCAGCAGCCTCCGGACAGGCCAAGAGACCCAGTACTTC
CASSLRTGQETQYF
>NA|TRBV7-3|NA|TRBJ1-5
TGTGCCAGCAGCTTTGGGTTATCGGAGCCCCAGCATTTT
CASSFGLSEPQHF
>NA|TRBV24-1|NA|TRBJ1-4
TGTGCCACCCAGGGCAACACTAATGAAAAACTGTTTTTT
CATQGNTNEKLFF
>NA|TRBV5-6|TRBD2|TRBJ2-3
TGTGCCAGCGGCCATAGGGCTAGCGGTCCGGATACGCAGTATTTT
CASGHRASGPDTQYF
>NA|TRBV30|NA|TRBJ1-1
TGTGCCTGGAAACGGACGAACACTGAAGCTTTCTTT
CAWKRTNTEAFF
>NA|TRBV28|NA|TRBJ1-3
TGTGCCAGCAGCACCCCAGGGTCTGCCGGAAACACCATATATTTT
CASSTPGSAGNTIYF
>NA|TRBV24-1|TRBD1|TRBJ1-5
TGTGCCACCAGTGAAAAGACAGGGGAGGGTCAGCCCCAGCATTTT
CATSEKTGEGQPQHF
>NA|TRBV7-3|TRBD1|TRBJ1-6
TGTGCCAGCAGCACCCAGGGATGGACAGGGCTGGGTAATTCACCCCTCCACTTT
CASSTQGWTGLGNSPLHF
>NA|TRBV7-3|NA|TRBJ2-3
TGTGCCAGCAGCTTATTCGCGGGCAAGGATACGCAGTATTTT
CASSLFAGKDTQYF
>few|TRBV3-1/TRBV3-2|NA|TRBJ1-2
TGTGCCAGCAGCCAAGAAGTCCCGGGTGGCTACACCTTC
CASSQEVPGGYTF
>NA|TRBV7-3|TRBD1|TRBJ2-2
TGTGCCAGCAGCTTAGGACAGGGGCACACCGGGGAGCTGTTTTTT
CASSLGQGHTGELFF
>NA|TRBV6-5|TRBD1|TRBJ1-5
TGTGCCAGCACCCGGACAGGGCTTAGCAATCAGCCCCAGCATTTT
CASTRTGLSNQPQHF
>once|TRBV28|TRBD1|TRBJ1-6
TGTGCCAGCAGTTTTGGGGACAGAGAGAGCTCACCCCTCCACTTT
CASSFGDRESSPLHF
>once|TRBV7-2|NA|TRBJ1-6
TGTGCCAGCAGCCCCTTCGGGGGGGATAATTCACCCCTCCACTTT
CASSPFGGDNSPLHF
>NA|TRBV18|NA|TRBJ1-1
TGTGCCAGCTCAGCCACAGGTAAAAAAGAAGCTTTCTTT
CASSATGKKEAFF
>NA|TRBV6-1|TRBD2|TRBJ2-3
TGTGCCAGCAGTGAAACCAGCGGGGGCCGCACAGATACGCAGTATTTT
CASSETSGGRTDTQYF
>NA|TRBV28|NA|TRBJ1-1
TGTGCCAGCAGGCGGGCCGATGGACGGTTGAACACTGAAGCTTTCTTT
CASRRADGRLNTEAFF
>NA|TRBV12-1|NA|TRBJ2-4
TGTGCCAGCAGCTTTCTCGACAGGGCTAAAAACATTCAGTACTTC
CASSFLDRAKNIQYF
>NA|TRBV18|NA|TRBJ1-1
TGTGCCAGCTCAGCCCCTCGATTACACACTGAAGCTTTCTTT
CASSAPRLHTEAFF